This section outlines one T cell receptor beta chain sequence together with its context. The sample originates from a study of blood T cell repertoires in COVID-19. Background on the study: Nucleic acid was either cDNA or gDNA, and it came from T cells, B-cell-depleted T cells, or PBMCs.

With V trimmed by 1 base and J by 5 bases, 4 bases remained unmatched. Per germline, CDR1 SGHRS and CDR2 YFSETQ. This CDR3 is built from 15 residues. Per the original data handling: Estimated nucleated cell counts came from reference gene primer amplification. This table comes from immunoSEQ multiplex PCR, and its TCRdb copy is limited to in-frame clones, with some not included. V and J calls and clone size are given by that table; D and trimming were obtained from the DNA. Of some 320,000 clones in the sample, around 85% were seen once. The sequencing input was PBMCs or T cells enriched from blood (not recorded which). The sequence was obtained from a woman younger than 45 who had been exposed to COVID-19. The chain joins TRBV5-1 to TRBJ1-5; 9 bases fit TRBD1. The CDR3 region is CASSLSGQGYQPQHF. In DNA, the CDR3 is TGCGCCAGCAGCTTGTCGGGACAGGGTTATCAGCCCCAGCATTTT.